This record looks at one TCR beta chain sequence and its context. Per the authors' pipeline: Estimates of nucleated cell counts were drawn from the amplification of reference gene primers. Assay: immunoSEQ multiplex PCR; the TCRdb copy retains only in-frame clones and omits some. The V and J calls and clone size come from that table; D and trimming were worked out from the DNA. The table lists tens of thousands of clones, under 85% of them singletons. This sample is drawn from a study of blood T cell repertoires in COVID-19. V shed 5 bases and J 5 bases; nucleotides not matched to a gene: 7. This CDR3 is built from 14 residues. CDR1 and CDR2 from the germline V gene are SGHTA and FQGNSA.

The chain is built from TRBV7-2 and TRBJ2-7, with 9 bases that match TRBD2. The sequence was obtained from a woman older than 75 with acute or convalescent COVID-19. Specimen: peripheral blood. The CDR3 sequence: CASSGAGGLDEQYF. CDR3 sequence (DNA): TGTGCCAGCAGCGGGGCGGGAGGGCTCGACGAGCAGTACTTC.